A selection of T cell receptor beta chains follows, all from one sample in a study of cytomegalovirus exposure and HLA in healthy donors. The method was immunoSEQ multiplex PCR; TCRdb's version includes in-frame clones alone and lacks a portion of them. Of about 78,000 clones listed, over 60% are singletons. The sequenced material came from PBMCs. Receptors originate from a woman aged 40 to 50 in good health and CMV-seropositive. Both conserved end residues are part of each CDR3. The D gene is left open where the match is weak. Clone size is stated in some rows and not others, as once, few, many or a class when expanded.

TGTGCCACCAGCCCAATTCGACAGGCGCGTTACACTGAAGCTTTCTTT	CATSPIRQARYTEAFF	-	TRBJ1-1	TRBV15	16	-
TGTGCCAGCAGTTACTCGGGACAGGGGTGGTATTTT	CASSYSGQGWYF	-	TRBJ2-3	TRBV6-5	12	TRBD1
TGCGCCAGCAGCTTGGGACCGGGACAGGGAAACATTCAGTACTTC	CASSLGPGQGNIQYF	-	TRBJ2-4	TRBV5-1	15	TRBD1
TGTGCCAGCAGTGAATTGATCCCCATAGGGGACAGACTACGAAATCAGCCCCAGCATTTT	CASSELIPIGDRLRNQPQHF	-	TRBJ1-5	TRBV6-1	20	TRBD1
TGTGCCAGCAGCTTAGATACGAGTTCTGGAAACACCATATATTTT	CASSLDTSSGNTIYF	-	TRBJ1-3	TRBV11-2	15	-
TGTGCCAGCAGTGAGAGACCCTCGGGGGAAGCTTTCTTT	CASSERPSGEAFF	once	TRBJ1-1	TRBV2	13	-
TGTGCCAGCAGCCGACAACATGGCTCCTACGAGCAGTACTTC	CASSRQHGSYEQYF	once	TRBJ2-7	TRBV6-5	14	-
TGTGCCAGCAGCCGGGGGACAGGGGGCGGTAAGCAGTACTTC	CASSRGTGGGKQYF	-	TRBJ2-7	TRBV7-9	14	TRBD1
TGTGCCAGCAGCTTGGACAGGGCGAGTGGGACTGAAGCTTTCTTT	CASSLDRASGTEAFF	once	TRBJ1-1	TRBV5-4	15	-
TGTGCCAGCAGTTTATTGGGGAGCCTGGCTTTCTTT	CASSLLGSLAFF	-	TRBJ1-1	TRBV28	12	-
TGTGCCAGCAGTCCAACTACAGGGGAAGGGTGGGGCTACACCTTC	CASSPTTGEGWGYTF	once	TRBJ1-2	TRBV6-6	15	TRBD1
TGCGCCAGCAGCCCAACCCGAGCGGGAGGTGGAACCGGGGAGCTGTTTTTT	CASSPTRAGGGTGELFF	-	TRBJ2-2	TRBV4-1	17	TRBD2
TGTGCCAGCAGCCCGGGACTAGCGGGGGTTTACGAGCAGTACTTC	CASSPGLAGVYEQYF	-	TRBJ2-7	TRBV7-2	15	TRBD2
TGTGCCAGCAGCGTAGGGCAGAGCAATCAGCCCCAGCATTTT	CASSVGQSNQPQHF	-	TRBJ1-5	TRBV9	14	-